This T cell receptor (beta chain) was obtained from a study of blood T cell repertoires in COVID-19. This clone showed up many times. It was during active infection that Seattle patients were enrolled and then longitudinally followed. TCRdb's table, derived via immunoSEQ multiplex PCR, lists solely in-frame clones and lacks some. This table has a few hundred thousand clones, about 80% appearing once. The CDR3 consists of 16 residues. Sequencing was done on a sample of peripheral blood. The chain is built from TRBV21-1 and TRBJ2-7; TRBD2, the table's D call, lacks a check against the DNA. TRBV21-1 constitutes a pseudogene. The receptor's source is a person aged 65-85 years with COVID-19, enrolled during active disease. The CDR3 nucleotides read TGTGCCAGCAGCAAAGAGGGTAGCGAGCCTTCCTACGAGCAGTACTTC. This gives the protein CASSKEGSEPSYEQYF.